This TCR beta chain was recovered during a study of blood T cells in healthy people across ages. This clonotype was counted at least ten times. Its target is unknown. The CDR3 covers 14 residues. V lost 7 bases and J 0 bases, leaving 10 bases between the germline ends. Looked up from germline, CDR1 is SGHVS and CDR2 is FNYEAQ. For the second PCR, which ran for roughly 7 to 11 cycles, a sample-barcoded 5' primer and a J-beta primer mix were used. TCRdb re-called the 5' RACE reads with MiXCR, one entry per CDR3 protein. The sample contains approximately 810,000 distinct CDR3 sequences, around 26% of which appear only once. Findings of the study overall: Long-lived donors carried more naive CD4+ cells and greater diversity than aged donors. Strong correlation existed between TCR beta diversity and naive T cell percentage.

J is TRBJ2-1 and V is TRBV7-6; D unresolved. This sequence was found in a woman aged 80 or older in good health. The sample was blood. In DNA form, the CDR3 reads TGTGCCAGCAATATGGGCAGCTCCTACAATGAGCAGTTCTTC. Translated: CASNMGSSYNEQFF.